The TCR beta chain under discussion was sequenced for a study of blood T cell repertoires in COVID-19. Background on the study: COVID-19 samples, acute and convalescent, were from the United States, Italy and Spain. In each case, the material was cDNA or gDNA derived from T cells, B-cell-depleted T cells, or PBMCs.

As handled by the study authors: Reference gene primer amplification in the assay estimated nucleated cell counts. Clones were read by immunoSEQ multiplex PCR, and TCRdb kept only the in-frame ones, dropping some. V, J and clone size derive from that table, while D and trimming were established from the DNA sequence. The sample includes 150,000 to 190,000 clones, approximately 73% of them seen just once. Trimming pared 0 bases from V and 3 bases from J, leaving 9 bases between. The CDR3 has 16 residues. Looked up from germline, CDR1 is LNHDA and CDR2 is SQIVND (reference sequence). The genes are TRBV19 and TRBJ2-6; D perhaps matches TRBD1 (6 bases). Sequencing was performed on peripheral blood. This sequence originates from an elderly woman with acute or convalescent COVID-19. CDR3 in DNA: TGTGCCAGTAGTATAGATTGGGGGCTTGGGGCCAACGTCCTGACTTTC. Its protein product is CASSIDWGLGANVLTF.